Listed below are T cell receptor beta chains from one sample, sequenced in a study of OX40 agonist ivuxolimab in advanced cancers. TCRdb's table, derived via immunoSEQ multiplex PCR, lists solely in-frame clones and lacks some. Here the sample spans roughly 50,000 clones, around 89% being singletons. Source: CD4+ or CD8+ T cells sorted from blood, taken in a trial of the OX40 agonist ivuxolimab. Receptors originate from an adult with an advanced solid tumor such as melanoma, head and neck, liver or kidney cancer. CDR3s include the opening cysteine and the closing phenylalanine or tryptophan. D genes are given only for firm matches. Only part of the rows carry a size: once, few, many, or a class if the clone is expanded.

v_call,d_call,clone_size,j_call,cdr3_aa,cdr3_nt
TRBV23-1,NA,NA,TRBJ1-2,CASSQFAGAAGDGYTF,TGCGCCAGCAGTCAATTTGCGGGGGCGGCAGGGGATGGCTACACCTTC
TRBV10-1,NA,NA,TRBJ2-7,CASSGQAPYEQYF,TGCGCCAGCAGTGGTCAGGCCCCCTACGAGCAGTACTTC
TRBV11-3,TRBD2,NA,TRBJ2-1,CASSEGPSGGIEQFF,TGTGCCAGCAGCGAGGGGCCTAGCGGGGGGATTGAGCAGTTCTTC
TRBV30,NA,NA,TRBJ2-1,CAWSVLLGDEQFF,TGTGCCTGGAGTGTACTATTGGGGGATGAGCAGTTCTTC
TRBV7-9,NA,NA,TRBJ1-1,CASSFGRPEAFF,TGTGCCAGCAGCTTTGGGCGGCCAGAAGCTTTCTTT
TRBV9,NA,many,TRBJ2-4,CASSVEADSPHLAKNIQYF,TGTGCCAGCAGCGTAGAAGCGGACAGTCCCCACCTGGCCAAAAACATTCAGTACTTC
TRBV2,TRBD2,NA,TRBJ2-4,CARGTSGGSRPVNIQYF,TGTGCCAGAGGGACTAGCGGGGGGTCCCGGCCGGTGAACATTCAGTACTTC
TRBV2,NA,NA,TRBJ2-1,CASSLEGGPKNEQFF,TGTGCCAGCAGCTTGGAGGGGGGGCCCAAGAATGAGCAGTTCTTC
TRBV6-4,TRBD1,NA,TRBJ2-1,CASSEIQGIYNEQFF,TGTGCCAGCAGTGAAATACAGGGGATCTACAATGAGCAGTTCTTC
TRBV19,NA,NA,TRBJ1-2,CASSQGLVGYTF,TGTGCCAGTAGCCAGGGTCTTGTCGGCTACACCTTC
TRBV5-6,TRBD1,NA,TRBJ2-7,CASSLALGTGWDEQYF,TGTGCCAGCAGCTTGGCTTTGGGGACAGGGTGGGACGAGCAGTACTTC
TRBV7-9,NA,NA,TRBJ2-2,CASSHSLNTGELFF,TGTGCCAGCAGTCACAGCCTGAACACCGGGGAGCTGTTTTTT
TRBV14,NA,NA,TRBJ2-3,CASSQENLHTDTQYF,TGTGCCAGCAGCCAAGAGAATCTACACACAGATACGCAGTATTTT
TRBV9,TRBD2,NA,TRBJ2-7,CASSVAGGIVDPYEQYF,TGTGCCAGCAGCGTAGCGGGAGGTATAGTGGATCCCTACGAGCAGTACTTC
TRBV15,TRBD1,NA,TRBJ2-7,CATSSGQGYEQYF,TGTGCCACCAGCAGTGGACAGGGTTACGAGCAGTACTTC
TRBV5-8,TRBD1,NA,TRBJ2-7,CASSYGTVNYEQYF,TGTGCCAGCAGTTACGGGACAGTGAACTACGAGCAGTACTTC
TRBV7-6,NA,NA,TRBJ1-1,CASSFEMESEAFF,TGTGCCAGCAGCTTTGAGATGGAGTCGGAAGCTTTCTTT
TRBV21-1,NA,NA,TRBJ2-3,CASSKGSSGGRPCTDTQYF,TGTGCCAGCAGCAAAGGATCTAGCGGGGGAAGACCCTGCACAGATACGCAGTATTTT
TRBV6-5,NA,NA,TRBJ1-6,CASSYSGGGSPLHF,TGTGCCAGCAGTTACTCGGGGGGCGGTTCACCCCTCCACTTT
TRBV5-4,NA,NA,TRBJ2-7,CASSFVQNPYEQYF,TGTGCCAGCAGCTTCGTACAGAACCCCTACGAGCAGTACTTC
TRBV19,NA,NA,TRBJ2-7,CASSISDYSSYEQYF,TGTGCCAGTAGTATATCGGACTACAGCTCCTACGAGCAGTACTTC
TRBV6-1,NA,NA,TRBJ2-7,CASSEGLAYEQYF,TGTGCCAGCAGTGAGGGCCTTGCCTACGAGCAGTACTTC
TRBV11-2,NA,NA,TRBJ1-5,CASSLSPLQGNQPQHF,TGTGCCAGCAGCCTTAGTCCACTCCAGGGGAATCAGCCCCAGCATTTT
TRBV19,NA,NA,TRBJ2-6,CASRYGYSGANVLTF,TGTGCCAGTAGATACGGATACTCTGGGGCCAACGTCCTGACTTTC
TRBV6-5,NA,NA,TRBJ1-5,CASGDSQPQHF,TGTGCCAGCGGGGATTCGCAGCCCCAGCATTTT
TRBV7-6,NA,NA,TRBJ2-5,CASSLAGGAPETQYF,TGTGCCAGCAGCTTAGCGGGGGGGGCGCCGGAGACCCAGTACTTC
TRBV19,NA,NA,TRBJ2-7,CASSIAGAYYEQYF,TGTGCCAGTAGTATAGCGGGAGCTTACTACGAGCAGTACTTC
TRBV27,TRBD1,NA,TRBJ2-7,CASSPGTGVYEQYF,TGTGCCAGTAGCCCCGGGACAGGAGTCTACGAGCAGTACTTC
TRBV6-4,NA,NA,TRBJ2-5,CASSGPGSSDPETQYF,TGTGCCAGCTCGGGGCCCGGCAGCTCGGACCCAGAGACCCAGTACTTC
TRBV30,TRBD1,NA,TRBJ1-2,CAWSVEGQVLPARGYTF,TGTGCCTGGAGTGTAGAGGGACAGGTTCTTCCGGCGAGAGGCTACACCTTC